This entry lists 25 T cell receptor beta chains sequenced from one sample in a study of shared clonotypes between healthy human individuals. Assay: immunoSEQ multiplex PCR; the TCRdb copy retains only in-frame clones and omits some. The sample has about half a million clones; more than 65% are singletons. The sequenced sample was PBMCs. The source is a woman aged 40 to 55 in good health. Some clones in this sample may be carry-over from other donors' samples.

The rearrangement joins TRBV6-5 to TRBJ1-5, with D hard to call. The CDR3 loop spans 15 amino acids. V was cut by 5 bases and J by 3 bases, with 14 bases left in between. Germline CDR1 reads MNHEY; CDR2 reads SVGAGI. The CDR3: CASSTGLFTNQPQHF. The CDR3 DNA reads as TGTGCCAGCAGTACCGGACTGTTCACCAATCAGCCCCAGCATTTT.

The chain couples TRBV20-1 to TRBJ2-7; D gene ambiguous. The germline V and J ends were trimmed by 6 bases and 1 base, with 7 bases remaining between them. The CDR3 extends over 11 amino acids. Germline CDR1 and CDR2: DFQATT and SNEGSKA (reference sequence). The CDR3 is CSAWDSYEQYF. In DNA, the CDR3 is TGCAGTGCCTGGGATTCCTACGAGCAGTACTTC.

The chain couples TRBV6-4 to TRBJ1-1; D is unclear. Trimming left V 3 bases short and J 3 bases short, with 5 bases between. Per germline, CDR1 MRHNA and CDR2 SNTAGT. The CDR3 has 12 amino acids. In DNA, the CDR3 is TGTGCCAGCAGTGAGGTGGACACTGAAGCTTTCTTT. This encodes CASSEVDTEAFF.

To note about this clone: A single base is all that separates this from a far larger clone, so a read error is likely. The chain recombines TRBV30 with TRBJ1-1; D gene ambiguous. The CDR3 spans 15 residues. Germline lookup yields CDR1 GTSNPN and CDR2 SVGIG (reference sequence). The CDR3 is CACSVGPQLNTEAFF. CDR3 coding DNA: TGTGCCTGTAGTGTAGGCCCTCAACTGAACACTGAAGCTTTCTTT.

V is TRBV5-4 and J is TRBJ2-7; 10 bases line up with TRBD1. CDR3 length: 15 amino acids. CDR1 and CDR2 from the germline V gene are SGHNT and YYREEE (reference sequence). V was clipped by 2 bases and J by 7 bases; unmatched bases: 9. In DNA, the CDR3 is TGTGCCAGCAGCTTAAGACAGGGGGCGGTTGGAGAGCAGTACTTC. Translating gives CASSLRQGAVGEQYF.

This chain connects TRBV28 to TRBJ1-1; D not certain. V shed 3 bases and J shed 3 bases, with 11 bases lying between them. Per the germline V gene, CDR1 is MDHEN and CDR2 is SYDVKM. This CDR3 has 14 amino acids. Here the CDR3 reads CASSFPRRDTEAFF. As DNA, the CDR3 is TGTGCCAGCAGTTTTCCGAGGCGGGACACTGAAGCTTTCTTT. The full variable domain, its missing parts supplied by reference TRBV28 and TRBJ1-1, is DVKVTQSSRYLVKRTGEKVFLECVQDMDHENMFWYRQDPGLGLRLIYFSYDVKMKEKGDIPEGYSVSREKKERFSLILESASTNQTSMYLCASSFPRRDTEAFFGQGTRLTVV.

A word on this clone: One base separates it from a far larger clone, so it is likely a read error. This sequence joins TRBV30 and TRBJ1-5, with 9 bases fitting TRBD1. The CDR3 runs 14 residues. Per germline, CDR1 GTSNPN and CDR2 SVGIG (reference sequence). CDR3 coding DNA: TGTGACTGGAGTACACAGGGGGCGAATCAGCCCCAGCATTTT. This sequence encodes CDWSTQGANQPQHF.

The V gene is TRBV7-9, the J gene TRBJ2-5; tentatively, D is TRBD2 (5 bases). Trimming stripped 5 bases from V and 2 bases from J, with 12 bases between. Germline V lookup: CDR1 SEHNR, CDR2 FQNEAQ (reference sequence). The length of the CDR3 is 14 residues. DNA for the CDR3: TGTGCCAGCAGCATCCTCTCGGGGCAAGAGACCCAGTACTTC. As protein: CASSILSGQETQYF.

This clone was seen just once. The chain couples TRBV5-1 to TRBJ2-2; D may match TRBD1 or TRBD2 (5 bases each). The ends were cut back, 2 bases at V and 0 bases at J, with 8 bases in the middle. This CDR3 is 15 amino acids long. Germline CDR1 and CDR2: SGHRS and YFSETQ. This CDR3 is CASSLGDPNTGELFF. CDR3 in DNA: TGCGCCAGCAGCTTAGGGGACCCGAACACCGGGGAGCTGTTTTTT.

The chain is built from TRBV10-3 and TRBJ1-5; D is possibly TRBD1 (5 bases). Trimming took off 5 bases at V and 5 bases at J, with 13 bases between the two ends. Germline V lookup: CDR1 ENHRY, CDR2 SYGVKD. This CDR3 is built from 14 residues. This CDR3 reads CAISPGPGDQPQHF. For the CDR3, the DNA is TGTGCCATCAGTCCGGGACCCGGGGATCAGCCCCAGCATTTT.

The chain has TRBV30 and TRBJ1-2, with 7 bases lining up with TRBD1. CDR1 is GTSNPN and CDR2 is SVGIG in the germline V gene (reference sequence). Losses at the gene ends were 2 bases for V and 3 bases for J; bases not matched to a gene: 6. This CDR3 contains 14 residues. CDR3 in DNA: TGTGCCTGGAGTCCCACAGGGGTTCACTATGGCTACACCTTC. Translation gives CAWSPTGVHYGYTF.

This clone was seen a single time. The chain links TRBV5-1 to TRBJ1-4, with D tentatively TRBD1 (6 bases). The germline gives CDR1 SGHRS, CDR2 YFSETQ. Trimming removed 4 bases from V and 8 bases from J, with 18 bases in between. The CDR3 runs to 15 residues. This chain's CDR3 is CASSQYREVGEKLFF. The CDR3 DNA is TGCGCCAGCAGCCAATACAGGGAGGTCGGGGAAAAACTGTTTTTT.

In its sample, this clone was seen a few times. The chain uses TRBV9 and TRBJ2-1; 8 positions agree with TRBD2. CDR1 SGDLS and CDR2 YYNGEE come from the germline V gene. The CDR3 is made up of 15 amino acids. V trimming: 4 bases; J trimming: 5 bases; junction bases outside the gene matches: 8. As DNA, the CDR3 is TGTGCCAGCAGCTCCAGCGGGAGTGGAAACAATGAGCAGTTCTTC. Its protein is CASSSSGSGNNEQFF.

This clone was seen just once. The chain employs TRBV2 and TRBJ1-5, with D hard to call. V shed 3 bases and J shed 6 bases, with 6 bases lying between them. CDR1 and CDR2 from the germline V gene are SNHLY and FYNNEI. The CDR3 loop spans 12 amino acids. This chain's CDR3 is CASSEDRQPQHF. The CDR3 DNA reads as TGTGCCAGCAGTGAGGATCGTCAGCCCCAGCATTTT.

This clone was found many times. The chain uses TRBV4-1 and TRBJ2-7; the match to TRBD1 covers 9 bases. CDR3 size: 15 residues. The germline CDR1 and CDR2 sequences are MGHRA and YSYEKL. Trimming removed 3 bases from V and 3 bases from J; junction bases left unmatched: 6. The DNA of the CDR3 is TGCGCCAGCAGCCACCCCGGGACAGGGCTCTACGAGCAGTACTTC. Residues: CASSHPGTGLYEQYF.

The chain couples TRBV19 to TRBJ2-3, with TRBD2 matching 7 bases. The germline CDR1 and CDR2 sequences are LNHDA and SQIVND (reference sequence). This CDR3 region has 19 residues. V was clipped by 2 bases and J by 0 bases; unmatched bases: 14. CDR3 in amino acids: CASSIRAPGEGSSTDTQYF. CDR3 coding DNA: TGTGCCAGTAGTATACGGGCACCCGGGGAGGGCTCTAGCACAGATACGCAGTATTTT. Based on the CDR3 plus reference TRBV19 and TRBJ2-3, the full variable domain is DGGITQSPKYLFRKEGQNVTLSCEQNLNHDAMYWYRQDPGQGLRLIYYSQIVNDFQKGDIAEGYSVSREKKESFPLTVTSAQKNPTAFYLCASSIRAPGEGSSTDTQYFGPGTRLTVL.

The V and J genes are TRBV13 and TRBJ2-3; the D gene is possibly TRBD1 (6 bases). Germline CDR1 PRHDT, CDR2 FYEKMQ (reference sequence). With 0 bases removed from V and 4 bases from J, the gap between germline ends came to 8 bases. This CDR3 is built from 14 residues. CDR3 nucleotide sequence: TGTGCCAGCAGCTTAGGACAGGGCCCAGATACGCAGTATTTT. Translating it yields CASSLGQGPDTQYF.

The chain employs TRBV9 and TRBJ2-5, with D tentatively TRBD1 or TRBD2 (5 bases each). The V and J ends lost 1 base and 7 bases respectively, with 11 bases between them. This CDR3 has 13 residues. Germline loops: CDR1 SGDLS, CDR2 YYNGEE. The CDR3 spells CASSVRGEGTQYF. CDR3 sequence (DNA): TGTGCCAGCAGCGTAAGGGGAGAAGGGACCCAGTACTTC.

V gene TRBV27 combines with J gene TRBJ1-2; 11 nucleotides line up with TRBD1. Germline V lookup: CDR1 MNHEY, CDR2 SMNVEV (reference sequence). This CDR3 is built from 15 residues. J lost 4 bases, V lost 7 bases, and 8 bases had no gene match. Written as DNA, the CDR3 is TGTGCCAGCAAACCGGGACAGGGGGACTTCTATGGCTACACCTTC. Amino acids: CASKPGQGDFYGYTF.

For this clone: This probably arose from a read error, given a far larger clone one base away. The rearrangement links TRBV5-1 to TRBJ2-7; TRBD2 agrees at 12 bases. Germline-derived CDR1 and CDR2 are SGHRS and YFSETQ. V was clipped by 10 bases and J by 6 bases; unmatched bases: 11. The CDR3 consists of 14 residues. The CDR3 bases are TGCGCCTGCTCAAGAGGGACTAGCGGGTTCGAGCAGTACTTC. This translates into CACSRGTSGFEQYF.

On this clone: Within the sample, other DNA sequences also encode this same CDR3. The gene calls are TRBV2 and TRBJ1-2; weak D call: TRBD1 (5 bases). The CDR3 is 12 residues long. Deletions cut 3 bases from V and 5 bases from J, with 7 bases between. CDR1 SNHLY and CDR2 FYNNEI come from the germline V gene. CDR3 protein: CASSEQGYGYTF. The DNA of the CDR3 is TGTGCCAGCAGTGAGCAGGGATATGGCTACACCTTC.

The CDR3 DNA reads TGTGCCAGCAGTTGGGGCAGCATGACCTACAATGAGCAGTTCTTC. This codes for CASSWGSMTYNEQFF. The chain couples TRBV28 to TRBJ2-1; perhaps TRBD1 as D (5 bases). CDR1 and CDR2 (germline): MDHEN, SYDVKM. Trimming left V 4 bases short and J 2 bases short, with 12 bases between. CDR3 length: 15 residues.

Worth noting for this clone: A far larger clone is only one base removed, so a read error is likely. The chain employs TRBV30 and TRBJ2-5, with TRBD1 matching over 7 bases. The V and J ends lost 6 bases and 4 bases, in that order; junction bases with no gene match: 8. CDR3 size: 13 residues. Germline V gives CDR1 GTSNPN, CDR2 SVGIG (reference sequence). The chain's CDR3 is CACSRGFGETQYF. CDR3 DNA sequence: TGTGCCTGTAGCAGGGGGTTTGGAGAGACCCAGTACTTC. Together with reference TRBV30 and TRBJ2-5, the CDR3 gives the full variable domain: SQTIHQWPATLVQPVGSPLSLECTVEGTSNPNLYWYRQAAGRGLQLLFYSVGIGQISSEVPQNLSASRPQDRQFILSSKKLLLSDSGFYLCACSRGFGETQYFGPGTRLLVL.

This clone was detected only once. The gene calls are TRBV19 and TRBJ2-7, with D hard to call. Per germline, CDR1 LNHDA and CDR2 SQIVND (reference sequence). The CDR3 is made up of 14 amino acids. With 3 bases removed from V and 0 bases from J, the gap between germline ends came to 9 bases. The CDR3 nucleotides read TGTGCCAGTAGTATCACCGTAGACTCCTACGAGCAGTACTTC. It codes for CASSITVDSYEQYF.

Worth noting for this clone: A much larger clone is a single base away; this may be a read error. The chain has TRBV20-1 and TRBJ2-7; the D is unclear. Trimming cost V 7 bases and J 0 bases, with 7 bases left between them. This CDR3 comprises 11 residues. Germline V gene sequence: CDR1 DFQATT, CDR2 SNEGSKA (reference sequence). CDR3 protein: CSVRCSYEQYF. The DNA of the CDR3 is TGCAGTGTCCGCTGCTCCTACGAGCAGTACTTC.